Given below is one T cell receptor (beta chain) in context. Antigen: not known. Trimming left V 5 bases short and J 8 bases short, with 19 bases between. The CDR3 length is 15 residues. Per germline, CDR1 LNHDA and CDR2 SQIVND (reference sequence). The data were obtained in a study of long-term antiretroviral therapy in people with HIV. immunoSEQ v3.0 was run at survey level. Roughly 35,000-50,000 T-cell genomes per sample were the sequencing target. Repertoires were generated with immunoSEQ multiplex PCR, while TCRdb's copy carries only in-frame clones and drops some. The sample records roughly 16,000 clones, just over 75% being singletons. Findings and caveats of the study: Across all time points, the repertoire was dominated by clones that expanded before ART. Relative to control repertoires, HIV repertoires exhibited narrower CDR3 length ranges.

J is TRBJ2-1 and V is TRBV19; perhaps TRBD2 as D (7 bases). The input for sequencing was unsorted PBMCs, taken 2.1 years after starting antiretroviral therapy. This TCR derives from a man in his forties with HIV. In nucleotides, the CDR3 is TGTGCCAGTAGTGCGTGGGGGGGCCGGGGATATGAGCAGTTCTTC. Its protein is CASSAWGGRGYEQFF.